This T cell receptor beta chain emerged from a study of Ad26.COV2.S vaccination and SARS-CoV-2 variants. General study results and limits: The placebo group had lower spike-specific TCR breadth than the vaccine recipients did.

To note about this clone: Its antigen is unknown.

Repertoires were generated with immunoSEQ multiplex PCR, while TCRdb's copy carries only in-frame clones and drops some. The profile covers approximately 280,000 clones, with 87% appearing a single time and roughly 3.5% taken by the ten largest. The treatment denotes: around 19 received Ad26.COV2.S at low or high dose, single or two shots; several received placebo; per-sample allocation not given. The samples were gathered on day 63 after the first injection of vaccine or placebo. The CDR3 contains 16 residues. The germline V and J ends were trimmed by 0 bases and 2 bases, with 8 bases remaining between them. Germline V gene lookup returns CDR1 SGHTA and CDR2 FQGNSA.

This specimen was peripheral blood, taken in a trial of Ad26.COV2.S vaccine versus placebo. The chain is built from TRBV7-2 and TRBJ1-6; D gene ambiguous. The sequence derives from a person aged 18-60 years who received the Ad26.COV2.S COVID-19 vaccine or a placebo. The CDR3 protein is CASSLARGPYNSPLHF. The CDR3 DNA follows: TGTGCCAGCAGCTTAGCGCGTGGGCCCTATAATTCACCCCTCCACTTT.